This record looks at one TCR beta chain sequence and its context. This record comes from a study of T cells after yellow fever vaccination. TCRdb reprocessed the 5' RACE reads via MiXCR and lists one record per CDR3 protein. The sample has around 530,000 distinct CDR3 sequences; around 16% are singletons. This sequence originates from a man aged 18 to 29 who received the YFV17D yellow fever vaccine. This sample comprised PBMCs, obtained about 5 days after the first yellow fever vaccination.

The DNA for the CDR3 is TGTGCCAGCAGTTATCTGGATTCTGGGGCCAACGTCCTGACTTTC. It yields the protein CASSYLDSGANVLTF. This chain joins TRBV6-5 and TRBJ2-6; D is undetermined. V dropped 3 bases and J dropped 1 base, with 7 bases sitting between them. This CDR3 has 15 amino acids. In germline, CDR1 is MNHEY, CDR2 SVGAGI.